This T cell receptor (beta chain) came from a study of blood T cell repertoires in COVID-19. Study summary: Donors in the United States, Italy and Spain gave samples during acute or convalescent COVID-19. In each case, the material was cDNA or gDNA derived from T cells, B-cell-depleted T cells, or PBMCs.

This CDR3 comprises 15 residues. The germline V gene encodes CDR1 SGHRS and CDR2 YFSETQ. Between the trimmed V and J ends, which lost 0 bases and 2 bases, there was a span of 12 bases. This clone has more than one count but fewer than ten. Sequenced by immunoSEQ multiplex PCR; TCRdb stores in-frame clones only, minus some. The sample has approximately 130,000 clones; over 70% are singletons. The receptor's source is an elderly man with acute or convalescent COVID-19. The V call is TRBV5-1, the J call TRBJ2-7, with D possibly TRBD1 on 5 matching bases. Sequenced input: peripheral blood. CDR3 DNA: TGCGCCAGCAGCTTGGGACAGCAGCCTCCCTACGAGCAGTACTTC. Protein product: CASSLGQQPPYEQYF.